What follows are 8 T cell receptor beta chains derived from one specimen sequenced in a study of Graves' ophthalmopathy and Graves' hyperthyroidism. The study amplified TCR beta CDR3 regions using RNA transcripts. Second-round multiplex PCR came after first-round RT-PCR with HTBI primers. MiXCR, applied by TCRdb to the multiplex PCR reads, yields one record per CDR3 protein. The table lists hundreds of thousands of distinct CDR3 sequences, 22% of them singletons. The source material was peripheral blood. The receptors here all came from a woman in her late teens or twenties with stable Graves' hyperthyroidism. Some clones in this sample may be carry-over from other donors' samples.

This clonotype has a handful of counts. In DNA, the CDR3 is TGTGCCAGCAGTGAAAACCGAGAGACCCAGTACTTC. It specifies CASSENRETQYF. This rearrangement joins TRBV2 to TRBJ2-5; D ambiguous. The germline V and J ends were trimmed by 2 bases and 4 bases, with 5 bases remaining between them. Looked up from germline, CDR1 is SNHLY and CDR2 is FYNNEI. The CDR3 totals 12 residues. Combining the CDR3 with reference TRBV2 and TRBJ2-5 gives the whole variable domain EPEVTQTPSHQVTQMGQEVILRCVPISNHLYFYWYRQILGQKVEFLVSFYNNEISEKSEIFDDQFSVERPDGSNFTLKIRSTKLEDSAMYFCASSENRETQYFGPGTRLLVL.

This clonotype is a singleton in its sample. A clone one base away is much larger, so this may be a read error. This rearrangement joins TRBV6-5 to TRBJ1-2; D might be TRBD1 (6 bases). In germline, CDR1 is MNHEY, CDR2 SVGAGI. The V gene lost 0 bases and the J gene lost 7 bases, with 12 bases spanning the gap. CDR3 size: 14 residues. CDR3 sequence: CASSYSSTGSGYTF. In nucleotides, the CDR3 is TGTGCCAGCAGTTACTCTTCTACAGGGTCTGGCTACACCTTC.

The chain links TRBV29-1 to TRBJ2-4; possibly TRBD2 for D (5 bases). V was pared by 0 bases and J by 2 bases, with 11 bases between. The germline V gene encodes CDR1 SQVTM and CDR2 ANQGSEA. CDR3 length: 15 residues. The CDR3 is CSVEDRGNSKNIQYF. CDR3 sequence (DNA): TGCAGCGTTGAAGATCGGGGAAATTCCAAAAACATTCAGTACTTC.

Many counts were recorded for this clonotype. The rearrangement uses TRBV7-2 and TRBJ1-2; D remains unclear. The CDR3 runs to 11 residues. Trimming cost V 3 bases and J 7 bases, with 6 bases left between them. Germline assignment: CDR1 SGHTA and CDR2 FQGNSA. The DNA of the CDR3 is TGTGCCAGCAGCTTTTTTTCTGGCTACACCTTC. It specifies CASSFFSGYTF.

This clonotype appeared many times. CDR3: CASSEPFGQAPGDGYTF. CDR3 coding DNA: TGTGCCAGCAGTGAACCTTTCGGTCAGGCCCCGGGGGATGGCTACACCTTC. This chain connects TRBV25-1 to TRBJ1-2, with D possibly TRBD1 on 5 matching bases. The V end was cut by 2 bases, the J end by 6 bases, with 22 bases between. Germline CDR1 is MGHDK and CDR2 is SYGVNS. This CDR3 is built from 17 residues.

In its sample, this clonotype was seen many times. The genes are TRBV20-1 and TRBJ2-2; D is perhaps TRBD2 (5 bases). Germline V CDR1 and CDR2: DFQATT, SNEGSKA (reference sequence). V was pared by 4 bases and J by 8 bases, with 17 bases between. The CDR3 covers 14 residues. The CDR3 sequence: CSAISPSSGGELFF. In DNA, the CDR3 is TGCAGTGCTATTTCACCCTCCTCGGGGGGGGAGCTGTTTTTT.

In its sample, this clonotype was seen a few times. The chain employs TRBV5-1 and TRBJ1-2; 10 bases are a match to TRBD1. The germline V gene encodes CDR1 SGHRS and CDR2 YFSETQ. J lost 4 bases, V lost 3 bases, and 3 bases had no gene match. There are 14 residues in the CDR3. The CDR3 loop reads CASSYGQGGYGYTF. In DNA, the CDR3 is TGCGCCAGCAGCTACGGACAGGGGGGCTATGGCTACACCTTC.

There are many counts of this clonotype. This rearrangement joins TRBV20-1 to TRBJ1-1; TRBD1 aligns across 8 bases. V was pared by 0 bases and J by 6 bases, with 12 bases of the junction left unmatched. This CDR3 is 16 amino acids long. Germline CDR1 is DFQATT and CDR2 is SNEGSKA (reference sequence). CDR3 amino acids: CSARDQIRTGYPEAFF. CDR3 sequence (DNA): TGCAGTGCTAGAGATCAAATTCGGACAGGGTACCCTGAAGCTTTCTTT.